Below are 20 T cell receptor beta chains sequenced from a single sample in a study of vaccination and CD4 T cells after COVID-19. What these receptors recognize is not known. The Oncomine TCR Beta short-read assay generated sequence data from the DNA of cultured CD4+ T cells. TCRdb used MiXCR to reprocess the PCR reads, holding one entry per CDR3 protein. Among fewer than 16,000 distinct CDR3 sequences listed, around 56% were seen once. Treatment in this sample: roughly 10-day PBMC culture with coronavirus spike peptide pools or control peptides (ViraFEST assay). The sequenced material came from CD4+ T cells from blood, cultured in vitro. These receptors all come from a human donor who had recovered from COVID-19.

The CDR3 coding sequence is TGCAGTGCTTCCCGCCGGGGTACTGAGCAGTTCTTC. Amino acids: CSASRRGTEQFF. This chain uses TRBV20-1 with TRBJ2-1, with D perhaps TRBD2 (5 bases). Trimming removed 5 bases from V and 9 bases from J, with 14 bases in between. CDR3 size: 12 residues. Germline CDR1 reads DFQATT; CDR2 reads SNEGSKA (reference sequence).

The chain has TRBV27 and TRBJ2-6; no clear D gene. Germline assignment: CDR1 MNHEY and CDR2 SMNVEV (reference sequence). The germline V and J ends were trimmed by 4 bases and 1 base, with 8 bases remaining between them. This CDR3 is built from 15 residues. CDR3 in DNA: TGTGCCAGCAGTTCAAGGTTATCTGGGGCCAACGTCCTGACTTTC. Protein product: CASSSRLSGANVLTF.

This clonotype was detected a few times. J is TRBJ1-5 and V is TRBV20-1; 7 nucleotides align to TRBD1. CDR1 DFQATT and CDR2 SNEGSKA come from the germline V gene (reference sequence). There are 14 residues in the CDR3. Trimming removed 6 bases from V and 4 bases from J; junction bases left unmatched: 9. CDR3 nucleotide sequence: TGCAGTGCACCCACCGGGACAGCTAATCAGCCCCAGCATTTT. Amino acid sequence: CSAPTGTANQPQHF.

This sequence joins TRBV5-1 and TRBJ1-6; 8 nucleotides match TRBD1. V shed 0 bases and J 10 bases; nucleotides not matched to a gene: 6. Looked up from germline, CDR1 is SGHRS and CDR2 is YFSETQ. The CDR3 contains 15 residues. The CDR3 DNA sequence: TGCGCCAGCAGCTTGGCTTCAGGGGGCGACTCACCCCTCCACTTT. Its translation is CASSLASGGDSPLHF.

The V gene is TRBV20-1, the J gene TRBJ2-1; 10 bases fit TRBD2. Trimming took 3 bases from V and 6 from J; bases not matched to a gene: 2. The germline CDR1 and CDR2 sequences are DFQATT and SNEGSKA (reference sequence). The CDR3 has 13 residues. As DNA, the CDR3 is TGCAGTGCTAGTCGACTAGCGGGCAATGAGCAGTTCTTC. This translates into CSASRLAGNEQFF.

V usage is TRBV7-2 and J usage is TRBJ1-1; 7 positions agree with TRBD1. V lost 4 bases, J lost 1 base, and 3 bases stayed unmatched. The CDR3 is 14 residues long. Looked up from germline, CDR1 is SGHTA and CDR2 is FQGNSA. Here the CDR3 DNA reads TGTGCCAGCAGCTACCGACAGGGGAACACTGAAGCTTTCTTT. Amino acid sequence: CASSYRQGNTEAFF.

The chain combines TRBV20-1 with TRBJ1-5, with 8 bases identical to TRBD1. V lost 4 bases and J lost 0; bases outside the gene matches: 8. Germline CDR1 reads DFQATT; CDR2 reads SNEGSKA (reference sequence). The CDR3 sequence is 16 residues long. CDR3 sequence: CSATDLRGLSNQPQHF. As DNA, the CDR3 is TGCAGTGCTACGGACCTCAGGGGGCTTAGCAATCAGCCCCAGCATTTT.

Only one count was recorded for this clonotype. V and J are TRBV12-3 or TRBV12-4 and TRBJ2-3, with D maybe TRBD1 (5 bases). V was cut by 5 bases and J by 4 bases, with 13 bases left in between. This CDR3 has 14 residues. CDR3 nucleotides: TGTGCCAGCAGTCCCCAAGGGGTTTCAGATACGCAGTATTTT. Its protein is CASSPQGVSDTQYF.

The chain uses TRBV11-3 and TRBJ2-4; 7 bases are a match to TRBD2. Per germline, CDR1 SGHNT and CDR2 YENEEA. CDR3 length: 12 residues. V lost 4 bases, J lost 13 bases, and 7 bases stayed unmatched. CDR3 protein: CASSSGRTRQYF. CDR3 coding DNA: TGTGCCAGCAGCTCCGGGAGGACAAGGCAGTACTTC.

This CDR3 is CASRVSLEAFF. In DNA form, the CDR3 reads TGTGCCAGCAGAGTGAGTTTGGAAGCTTTCTTT. The chain couples TRBV6-2 or TRBV6-3 to TRBJ1-1; D is unclear. Looked up from germline, CDR1 is MNHEY and CDR2 is SVGEGT. The CDR3 is 11 residues long. V lost 6 bases, J lost 8 bases, and 10 bases lay in between.

On this clonotype: At one end the junction does not follow the germline gene, possibly because of a read error. V usage is TRBV7-6 and J usage is TRBJ2-5; TRBD2 matches 10 bases. The CDR3 covers 15 residues. The germline CDR1 and CDR2 sequences are SGHVS and FNYEAQ. CDR3 coding DNA: TGTGCTAGCAGTCAACTAGCGGGGCCCCAAGAGACCCAGTACTTC. This codes for CASSQLAGPQETQYF.

The chain is built from TRBV9 and TRBJ1-1; D remains ambiguous. The V gene's germline CDR1 is SGDLS and CDR2 YYNGEE. The CDR3 covers 13 residues. The V and J ends lost 2 bases and 2 bases respectively, with 7 bases between them. CDR3 DNA: TGTGCCAGCAGCGTCACAAGCAACACTGAAGCTTTCTTT. Its translation: CASSVTSNTEAFF. Full variable domain (outside the CDR3, taken from reference TRBV9 and TRBJ1-1): DSGVTQTPKHLITATGQRVTLRCSPRSGDLSVYWYQQSLDQGLQFLIQYYNGEERAKGNILERFSAQQFPDLHSELNLSSLELGDSALYFCASSVTSNTEAFFGQGTRLTVV.

The chain joins TRBV2 to TRBJ1-2; TRBD1 is a possible D gene (5 bases). Trimming cost V 3 bases and J 7 bases, with 15 bases left between them. Germline V gene data show CDR1 as SNHLY and CDR2 as FYNNEI. The CDR3 sequence is 14 residues long. The CDR3 DNA reads TGTGCCAGCAGTGATTCTTGGGGGGACTCTGGCTACACCTTC. It translates to CASSDSWGDSGYTF.

This clonotype was counted a single time. V is TRBV2 and J is TRBJ1-2; 7 nucleotides match TRBD1. Per the germline V gene, CDR1 is SNHLY and CDR2 is FYNNEI. The V and J ends lost 7 bases and 4 bases, in that order; junction bases with no gene match: 9. The CDR3 covers 14 residues. The CDR3 DNA reads as TGTGCCAGCACCCTGACAGGGCCTTCCTATGGCTACACCTTC. This sequence encodes CASTLTGPSYGYTF.

This chain joins TRBV6-2 or TRBV6-3 and TRBJ2-5; D is uncertain. CDR1 and CDR2 (germline): MNHEY, SVGEGT. There are 15 residues in the CDR3. The V end was cut by 6 bases, the J end by 5 bases, with 19 bases between. CDR3 protein: CASSRPSRGVETQYF. DNA of the CDR3: TGTGCCAGCAGCCGCCCCTCCCGAGGAGTTGAGACCCAGTACTTC.

The CDR3 protein is CAIREGGAGETQYF. The CDR3 DNA sequence: TGTGCCATCCGGGAAGGGGGGGCTGGAGAGACCCAGTACTTC. V is TRBV10-3 and J is TRBJ2-5, with a tentative D call TRBD2 (7 bases). Trimming cost V 8 bases and J 4 bases, with 17 bases left between them. Germline loops: CDR1 ENHRY, CDR2 SYGVKD. This CDR3 is built from 14 residues.

A few counts support this clonotype. The chain recombines TRBV30 with TRBJ1-3, with D unclear. V gave up 1 base and J gave up 5 bases, with 9 bases separating them. Germline V gene data show CDR1 as GTSNPN and CDR2 as SVGIG (reference sequence). This CDR3 has 13 amino acids. The CDR3 protein is CAWSDTARNTIYF. In nucleotides, the CDR3 is TGTGCCTGGAGTGACACCGCCCGAAACACCATATATTTT.

J is TRBJ1-2 and V is TRBV30; possibly TRBD1 for D (6 bases). The CDR3 has 14 residues. Germline CDR1 is GTSNPN and CDR2 is SVGIG (reference sequence). With 4 bases removed from V and 2 bases from J, the gap between germline ends came to 14 bases. The CDR3, as DNA: TGTGCCTGGATCCGGACAGATTACAACTATGGCTACACCTTC. It specifies CAWIRTDYNYGYTF.

The genes are TRBV7-2 and TRBJ2-7; a possible D gene is TRBD2 (6 bases). This CDR3 contains 14 residues. Trimming shortened V by 3 bases and J by 6 bases, and 15 bases separated the two germline ends. Germline V gene sequence: CDR1 SGHTA, CDR2 FQGNSA. The CDR3 nucleotides are TGTGCCAGCAGCTTGGAACGACTAGTCTCCGAGCAGTACTTC. Translation: CASSLERLVSEQYF.

The J gene is TRBJ1-2, the V gene TRBV19; unclear D gene. The V gene lost 5 bases and the J gene lost 4 bases, with 11 bases spanning the gap. This CDR3 has 13 amino acids. Per the germline V gene, CDR1 is LNHDA and CDR2 is SQIVND (reference sequence). The CDR3 sequence is CASSPLGGYGYTF. The DNA for the CDR3 is TGTGCCAGTAGTCCATTGGGAGGCTATGGCTACACCTTC.